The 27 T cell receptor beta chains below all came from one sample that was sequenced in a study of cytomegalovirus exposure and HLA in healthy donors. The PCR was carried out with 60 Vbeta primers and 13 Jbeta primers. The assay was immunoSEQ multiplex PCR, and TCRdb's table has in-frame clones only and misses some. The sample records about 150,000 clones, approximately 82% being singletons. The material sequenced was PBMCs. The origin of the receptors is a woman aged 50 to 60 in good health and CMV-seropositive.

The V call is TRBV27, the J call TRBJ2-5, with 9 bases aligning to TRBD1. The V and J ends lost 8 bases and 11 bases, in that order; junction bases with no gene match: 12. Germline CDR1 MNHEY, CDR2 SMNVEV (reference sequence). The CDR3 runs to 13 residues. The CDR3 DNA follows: TGTGCCAGCGGGGCCGGGACAGGGAGTCAGCAGTACTTC. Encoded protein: CASGAGTGSQQYF.

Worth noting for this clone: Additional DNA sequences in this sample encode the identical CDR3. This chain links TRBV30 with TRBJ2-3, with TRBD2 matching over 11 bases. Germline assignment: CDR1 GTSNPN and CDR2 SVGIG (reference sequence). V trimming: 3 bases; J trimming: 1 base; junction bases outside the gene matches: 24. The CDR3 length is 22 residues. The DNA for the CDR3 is TGTGCCTGGAGCCGTACCACCCGGTCTAGCGGGGGGTGGGTGCGTCGCACAGATACGCAGTATTTT. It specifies CAWSRTTRSSGGWVRRTDTQYF.

The CDR3 is CASSPGISEQFF. The CDR3, as DNA: TGTGCCAGCAGCCCAGGGATTTCTGAGCAGTTCTTC. The chain combines TRBV7-6 with TRBJ2-1; TRBD1 is a possible D gene (5 bases). CDR3 size: 12 residues. Germline lookup yields CDR1 SGHVS and CDR2 FNYEAQ. V lost 5 bases, J lost 9 bases, and 11 bases lay in between.

CDR3 loop: CASSFRGQPQHF. The DNA of the CDR3 is TGTGCCAGCAGCTTCAGGGGTCAGCCCCAGCATTTT. The V gene is TRBV5-6, the J gene TRBJ1-5; possibly TRBD1 for D (6 bases). V was clipped by 2 bases and J by 6 bases, with 6 bases between them. This CDR3 region has 12 residues. In germline, CDR1 is SGHDT, CDR2 YYEEEE. The variable domain in full, completed from reference TRBV5-6 and TRBJ1-5, reads DAGVTQSPTHLIKTRGQQVTLRCSPKSGHDTVSWYQQALGQGPQFIFQYYEEEERQRGNFPDRFSGHQFPNYSSELNVNALLLGDSALYLCASSFRGQPQHFGDGTRLSIL.

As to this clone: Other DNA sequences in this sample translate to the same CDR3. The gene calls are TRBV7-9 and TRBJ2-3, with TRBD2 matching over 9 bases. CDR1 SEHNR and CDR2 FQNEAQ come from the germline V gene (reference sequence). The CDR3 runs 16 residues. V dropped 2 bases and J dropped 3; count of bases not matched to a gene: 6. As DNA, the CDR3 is TGTGCCAGCAGCTTATCCAGCGGGGGGAGGACAGATACGCAGTATTTT. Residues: CASSLSSGGRTDTQYF.

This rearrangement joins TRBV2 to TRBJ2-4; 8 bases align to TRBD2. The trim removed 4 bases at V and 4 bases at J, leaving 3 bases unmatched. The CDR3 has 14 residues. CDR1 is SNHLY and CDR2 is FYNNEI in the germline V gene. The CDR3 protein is CASSVGGGKNIQYF. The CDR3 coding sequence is TGTGCCAGCAGTGTCGGGGGGGGGAAAAACATTCAGTACTTC.

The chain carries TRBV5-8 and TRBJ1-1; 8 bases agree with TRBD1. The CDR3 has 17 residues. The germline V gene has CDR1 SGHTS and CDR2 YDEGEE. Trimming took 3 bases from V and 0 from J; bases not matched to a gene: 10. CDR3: CASSSNIQGVLNTEAFF. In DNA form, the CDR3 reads TGTGCCAGCAGCTCGAATATACAGGGGGTCCTGAACACTGAAGCTTTCTTT.

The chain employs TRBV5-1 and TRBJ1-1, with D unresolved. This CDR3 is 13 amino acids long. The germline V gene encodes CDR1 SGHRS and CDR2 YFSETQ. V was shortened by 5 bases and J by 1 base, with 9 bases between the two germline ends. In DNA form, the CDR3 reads TGCGCCAGCAGGGAGGTCTCGAACACTGAAGCTTTCTTT. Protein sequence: CASREVSNTEAFF.

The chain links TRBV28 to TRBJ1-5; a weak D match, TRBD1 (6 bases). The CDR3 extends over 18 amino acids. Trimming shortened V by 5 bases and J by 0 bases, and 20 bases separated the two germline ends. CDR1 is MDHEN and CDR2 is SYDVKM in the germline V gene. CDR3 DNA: TGTGCCAGCAGTGGACCGGGACACGAGGTATATAGCAATCAGCCCCAGCATTTT. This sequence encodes CASSGPGHEVYSNQPQHF.

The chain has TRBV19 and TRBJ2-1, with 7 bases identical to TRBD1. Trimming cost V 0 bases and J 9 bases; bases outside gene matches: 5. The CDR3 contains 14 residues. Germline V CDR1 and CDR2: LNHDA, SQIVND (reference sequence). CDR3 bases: TGTGCCAGTAGTATAGATAGTAGGGGGCTTGAGCAGTTCTTC. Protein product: CASSIDSRGLEQFF. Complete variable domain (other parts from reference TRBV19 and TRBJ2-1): DGGITQSPKYLFRKEGQNVTLSCEQNLNHDAMYWYRQDPGQGLRLIYYSQIVNDFQKGDIAEGYSVSREKKESFPLTVTSAQKNPTAFYLCASSIDSRGLEQFFGPGTRLTVL.

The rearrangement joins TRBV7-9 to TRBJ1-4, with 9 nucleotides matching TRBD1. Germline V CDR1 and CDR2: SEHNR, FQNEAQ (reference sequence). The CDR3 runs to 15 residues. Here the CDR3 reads CAGSTGGLANEKLFF. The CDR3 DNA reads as TGTGCAGGGAGTACAGGGGGCTTGGCTAATGAAAAACTGTTTTTT.

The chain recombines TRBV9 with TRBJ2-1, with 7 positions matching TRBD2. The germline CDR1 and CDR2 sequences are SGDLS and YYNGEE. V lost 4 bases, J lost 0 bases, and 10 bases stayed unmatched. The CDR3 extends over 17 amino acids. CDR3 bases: TGTGCCAGCAGCCCTTTTCGGCGGGGGAACTCCTACAATGAGCAGTTCTTC. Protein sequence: CASSPFRRGNSYNEQFF.

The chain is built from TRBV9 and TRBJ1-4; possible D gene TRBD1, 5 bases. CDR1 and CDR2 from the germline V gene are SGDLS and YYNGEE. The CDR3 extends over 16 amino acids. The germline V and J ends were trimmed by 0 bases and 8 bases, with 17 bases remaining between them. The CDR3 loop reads CASSVGHQGSGEKLFF. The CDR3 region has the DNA TGTGCCAGCAGCGTAGGGCATCAGGGAAGTGGGGAAAAACTGTTTTTT. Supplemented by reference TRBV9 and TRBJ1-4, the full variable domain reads DSGVTQTPKHLITATGQRVTLRCSPRSGDLSVYWYQQSLDQGLQFLIQYYNGEERAKGNILERFSAQQFPDLHSELNLSSLELGDSALYFCASSVGHQGSGEKLFFGSGTQLSVL.

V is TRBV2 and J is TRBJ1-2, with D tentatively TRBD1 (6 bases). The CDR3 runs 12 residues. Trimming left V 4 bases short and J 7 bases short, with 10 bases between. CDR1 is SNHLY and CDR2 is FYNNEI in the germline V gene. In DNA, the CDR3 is TGTGCCAGCAGTGGGGACATAGCTGGCTACACCTTC. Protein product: CASSGDIAGYTF.

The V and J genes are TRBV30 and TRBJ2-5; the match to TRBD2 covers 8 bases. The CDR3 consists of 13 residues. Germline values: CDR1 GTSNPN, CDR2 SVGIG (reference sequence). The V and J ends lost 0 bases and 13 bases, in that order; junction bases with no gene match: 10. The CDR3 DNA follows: TGTGCCTGGAGTGTACGGAACGGGGGGGCCGCGTACTTC. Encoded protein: CAWSVRNGGAAYF.

The CDR3 DNA follows: TGTGCCAGCAGCCCCTGGACAGGGAGCTCCTACGAGCAGTACTTC. It is translated as CASSPWTGSSYEQYF. The rearrangement joins TRBV27 to TRBJ2-7; 8 nucleotides line up with TRBD1. CDR1 MNHEY and CDR2 SMNVEV come from the germline V gene (reference sequence). The V gene end was trimmed by 6 bases and the J gene end by 0 bases; junction bases not matched to a gene: 7. The CDR3 is made up of 15 amino acids.

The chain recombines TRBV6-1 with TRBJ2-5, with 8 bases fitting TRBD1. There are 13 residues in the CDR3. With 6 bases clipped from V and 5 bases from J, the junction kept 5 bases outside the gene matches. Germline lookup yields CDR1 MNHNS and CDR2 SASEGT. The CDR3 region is CASSVTGGETQYF. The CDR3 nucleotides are TGTGCCAGCAGCGTAACAGGGGGGGAGACCCAGTACTTC.

The CDR3, as DNA: TGCAGCGTTGAAGATCCGGGGAGCTCCTACGAGCAGTACTTC. Translation gives CSVEDPGSSYEQYF. The V call is TRBV29-1, the J call TRBJ2-7, with TRBD2 as a possible D gene (5 bases). CDR3 length equals 14 residues. The germline CDR1 and CDR2 sequences are SQVTM and ANQGSEA. With 0 bases removed from V and 0 bases from J, the gap between germline ends came to 9 bases.

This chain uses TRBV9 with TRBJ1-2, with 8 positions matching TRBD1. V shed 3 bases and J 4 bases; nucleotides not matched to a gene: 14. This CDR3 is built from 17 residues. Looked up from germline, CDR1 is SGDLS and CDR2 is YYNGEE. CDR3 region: CASSEGEGTGPTYGYTF. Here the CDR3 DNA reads TGTGCCAGCAGCGAGGGGGAGGGGACAGGTCCTACCTATGGCTACACCTTC. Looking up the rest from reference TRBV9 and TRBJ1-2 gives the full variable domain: DSGVTQTPKHLITATGQRVTLRCSPRSGDLSVYWYQQSLDQGLQFLIQYYNGEERAKGNILERFSAQQFPDLHSELNLSSLELGDSALYFCASSEGEGTGPTYGYTFGSGTRLTVV.

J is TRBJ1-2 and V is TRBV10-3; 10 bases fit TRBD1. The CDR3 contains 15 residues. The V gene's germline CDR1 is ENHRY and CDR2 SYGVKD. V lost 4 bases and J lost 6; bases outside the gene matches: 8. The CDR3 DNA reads TGTGCCATCAGTGCCCCGGACAGGGGGGAGAATGGCTACACCTTC. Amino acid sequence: CAISAPDRGENGYTF.

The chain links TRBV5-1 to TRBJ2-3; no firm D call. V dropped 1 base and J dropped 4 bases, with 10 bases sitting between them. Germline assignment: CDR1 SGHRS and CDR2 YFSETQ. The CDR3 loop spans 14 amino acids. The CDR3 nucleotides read TGCGCCAGCAGCTTGTATCCGGTTTCAGATACGCAGTATTTT. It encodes CASSLYPVSDTQYF.

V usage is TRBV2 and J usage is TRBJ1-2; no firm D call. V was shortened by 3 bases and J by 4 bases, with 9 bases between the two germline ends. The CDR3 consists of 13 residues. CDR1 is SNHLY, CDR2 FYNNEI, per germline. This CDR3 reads CASSDGNTYGYTF. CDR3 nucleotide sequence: TGTGCCAGCAGTGATGGTAACACCTATGGCTACACCTTC.

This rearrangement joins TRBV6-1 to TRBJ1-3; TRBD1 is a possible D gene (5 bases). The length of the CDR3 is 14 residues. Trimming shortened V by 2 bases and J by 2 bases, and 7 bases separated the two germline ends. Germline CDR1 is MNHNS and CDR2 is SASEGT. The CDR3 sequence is CASSERGAGNTIYF. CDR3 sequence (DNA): TGTGCCAGCAGTGAAAGGGGTGCTGGAAACACCATATATTTT.

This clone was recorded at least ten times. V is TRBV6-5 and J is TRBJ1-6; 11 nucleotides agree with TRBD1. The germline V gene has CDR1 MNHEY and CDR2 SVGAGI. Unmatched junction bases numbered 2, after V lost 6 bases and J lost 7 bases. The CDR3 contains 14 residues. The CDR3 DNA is TGTGCCAGCAGAGGACAGGGGGCGAATTCACCCCTCCACTTT. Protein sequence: CASRGQGANSPLHF.

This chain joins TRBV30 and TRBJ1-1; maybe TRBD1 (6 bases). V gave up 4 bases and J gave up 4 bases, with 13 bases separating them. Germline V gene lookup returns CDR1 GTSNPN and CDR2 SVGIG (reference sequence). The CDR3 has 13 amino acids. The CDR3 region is CAWNKAGATEAFF. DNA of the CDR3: TGTGCCTGGAACAAGGCAGGGGCCACTGAAGCTTTCTTT.

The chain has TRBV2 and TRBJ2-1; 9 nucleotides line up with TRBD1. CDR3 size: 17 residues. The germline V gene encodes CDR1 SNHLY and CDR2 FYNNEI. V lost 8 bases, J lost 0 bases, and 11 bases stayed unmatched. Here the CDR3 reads CASPGTGRGGSYNEQFF. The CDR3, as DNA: TGTGCCAGCCCAGGGACAGGGAGAGGAGGCTCCTACAATGAGCAGTTCTTC.

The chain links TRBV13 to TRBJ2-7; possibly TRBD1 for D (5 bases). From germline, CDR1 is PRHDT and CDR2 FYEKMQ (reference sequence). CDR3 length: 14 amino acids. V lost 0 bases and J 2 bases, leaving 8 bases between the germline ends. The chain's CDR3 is CASSLGGRAYEQYF. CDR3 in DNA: TGTGCCAGCAGCTTAGGCGGCAGGGCCTACGAGCAGTACTTC.